This TCR beta chain emerged from a study of T cell responses to AZD1222 COVID-19 vaccine listed by TCRdb under 2021. With regard to the full study: AZD1222 recipients given second doses at about 4 weeks or at about 12 weeks were pooled, since spike-specific TCR depth and breadth were not found to differ between the two schedules. A total of approximately 230 trial participants underwent TCR sequencing, of whom 207 received two doses of AZD1222 and approximately 25 received two doses of the MenACWY control vaccine. Trial participants were enrolled into age subgroups of 18-55, 56-69 and 70-plus years, which contained roughly 140, 27 and 60 TCR-sequenced participants, respectively.

About this clone itself: There is no known antigen for this receptor. No much larger clone is present one base from it, and per-base qualities are unavailable.

The time point label of this sample denotes: baseline before first vaccination. The vaccinee samples were drawn from two UK trials, COV001 and COV002, one of which was a single-blind randomized controlled phase 2/3 trial testing AZD1222 (ChAdOx1 nCoV-19) in healthy adults. For TCRbeta chain sequencing, PBMC samples were collected from trial participants at day 0 and at day 28 after the second dose. The CDR3 regions of human TCRbeta chains were analyzed by immunosequencing. The published analysis was carried out like this. TCRs in the repertoires were matched against a reference library of SARS-CoV-2-specific TCRs that had been generated with the MIRA antigen-specificity platform. Breadth was defined as the fraction of unique TCRs that were SARS-CoV-2-associated, and depth was defined as the fraction of total T cells that were SARS-CoV-2-associated. Using the MIRA data, every spike-specific TCR was mapped to the spike region that the TCR reacted to and assigned to either a CD4 or a CD8 class. Log10-transformed breadth and depth values were compared by one-way ANOVA with Sidak's multiple comparisons tests. Entries here come from immuneACCESS through TCRdb and include only in-frame sequences with V and J called. Some clones fail to appear in such tables; in the studies checked, an unresolved V gene covers under half of the shortfall, and the cause of the remainder is unknown. That table is the source of V, J and clone size, and D and trimming were worked out from the DNA. This sample has fewer than 200,000 clones in its table, and roughly nine tenths of those were observed once. The ten largest clones take up approximately 1.9% of the sample.

Results the study describes overall, beyond this receptor: The whole spike protein was spanned by vaccine-associated CD4 TCRs, and dominant responses were seen in regions 160-218 and 743-854. Conclusions about previously exposed vaccinees are limited, since just 5 or 6 AZD1222 recipients were seropositive for SARS-CoV-2 at baseline. The 56-69-year group was small, and its depth increase did not reach significance, likely because of low power. Because no day 14 peak-response samples were available, repertoires were characterized only after the peak T cell response. After two AZD1222 doses, spike-specific TCR breadth and depth were significantly higher than at day 0 and than in MenACWY recipients. Reportedly, close to half of the unique spike-specific TCRs recognized epitopes lying outside the regions that are mutated in the B.1.351 and B.1.1.7 variants. Participants were mostly white British, with more females than males. The authors suggested clonal diversity may have been underestimated.

CDR1 and CDR2 are read off the germline V gene as SGHRS and YFSETQ. At the junction V is shortened by 4 bases and J by 2 bases, with 19 bases in between. Inclusive of the bounding cysteine and phenylalanine, the CDR3 is 16 residues long. The only DNA kept is the CDR3, 48 bases in frame from the first base. The sample here was peripheral blood, taken on day 0 of AZD1222 vaccination. This clonotype originated in an adult in good health. The V and J segments used are TRBV5-1 and TRBJ2-7; the D segment could be TRBD2, given 6 matching bases. The sequence in DNA is TGCGCCAGCAGCAAACTGGACCGGGACTTAACCTACGAGCAGTACTTC. This encodes CASSKLDRDLTYEQYF.